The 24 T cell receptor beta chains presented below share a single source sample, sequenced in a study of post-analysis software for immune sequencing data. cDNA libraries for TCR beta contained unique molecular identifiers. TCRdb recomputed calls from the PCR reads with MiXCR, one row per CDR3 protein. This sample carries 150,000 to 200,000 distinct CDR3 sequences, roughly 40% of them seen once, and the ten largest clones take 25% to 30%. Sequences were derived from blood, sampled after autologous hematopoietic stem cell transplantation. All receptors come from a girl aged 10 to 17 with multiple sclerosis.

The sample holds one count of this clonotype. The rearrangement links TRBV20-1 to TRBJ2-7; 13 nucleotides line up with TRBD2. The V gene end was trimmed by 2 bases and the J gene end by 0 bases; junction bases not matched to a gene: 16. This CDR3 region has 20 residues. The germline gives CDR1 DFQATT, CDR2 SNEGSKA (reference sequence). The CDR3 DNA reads TGCAGTGCTAGAACCTACTTAGGACTAGCGGGAGATTTGAGCTCCTACGAGCAGTACTTC. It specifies CSARTYLGLAGDLSSYEQYF.

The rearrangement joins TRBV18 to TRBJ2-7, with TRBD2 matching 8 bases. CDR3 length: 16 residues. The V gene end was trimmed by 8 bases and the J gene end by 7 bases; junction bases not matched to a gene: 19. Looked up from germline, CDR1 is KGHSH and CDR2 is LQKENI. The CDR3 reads CASHKSGTRVHNEQYF. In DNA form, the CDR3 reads TGTGCCAGCCACAAATCCGGGACTAGGGTCCACAATGAGCAGTACTTC.

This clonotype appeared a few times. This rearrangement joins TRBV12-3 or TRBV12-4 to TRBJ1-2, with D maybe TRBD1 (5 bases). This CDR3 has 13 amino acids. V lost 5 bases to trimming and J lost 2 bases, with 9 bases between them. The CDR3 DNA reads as TGTGCCAGCAGTACGGGACCCAACTATGGCTACACCTTC. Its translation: CASSTGPNYGYTF.

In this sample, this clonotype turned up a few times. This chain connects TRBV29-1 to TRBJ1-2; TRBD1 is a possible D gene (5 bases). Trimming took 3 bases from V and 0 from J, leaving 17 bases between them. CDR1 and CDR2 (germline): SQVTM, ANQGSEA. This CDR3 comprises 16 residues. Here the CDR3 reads CSVEEGGGEANYGYTF. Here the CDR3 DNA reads TGCAGCGTTGAGGAAGGTGGAGGGGAGGCTAACTATGGCTACACCTTC.

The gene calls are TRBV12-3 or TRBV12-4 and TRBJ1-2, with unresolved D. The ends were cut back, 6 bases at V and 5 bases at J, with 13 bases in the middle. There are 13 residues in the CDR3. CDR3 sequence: CASRRDIGYGYTF. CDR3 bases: TGTGCCAGCAGAAGGGATATAGGTTATGGCTACACCTTC.

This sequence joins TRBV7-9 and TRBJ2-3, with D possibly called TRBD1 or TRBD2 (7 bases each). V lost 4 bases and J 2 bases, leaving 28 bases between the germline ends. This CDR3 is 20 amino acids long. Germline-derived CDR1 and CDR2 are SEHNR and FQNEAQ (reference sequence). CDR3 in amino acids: CASSWDRFPKASGYTDTQYF. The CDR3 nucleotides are TGTGCCAGCAGCTGGGACAGATTCCCGAAGGCTAGCGGATACACAGATACGCAGTATTTT.

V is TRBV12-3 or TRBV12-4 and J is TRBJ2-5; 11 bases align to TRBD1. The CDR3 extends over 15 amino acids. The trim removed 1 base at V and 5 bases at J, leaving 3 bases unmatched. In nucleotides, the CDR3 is TGTGCCAGCAGTTTAGGGACAGGGGGCTGGGAGACCCAGTACTTC. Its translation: CASSLGTGGWETQYF.

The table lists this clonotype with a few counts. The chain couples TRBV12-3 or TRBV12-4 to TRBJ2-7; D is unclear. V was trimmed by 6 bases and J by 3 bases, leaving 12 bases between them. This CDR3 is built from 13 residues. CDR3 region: CASRPTASYEQYF. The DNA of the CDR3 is TGTGCCAGCAGGCCTACGGCTAGCTACGAGCAGTACTTC.

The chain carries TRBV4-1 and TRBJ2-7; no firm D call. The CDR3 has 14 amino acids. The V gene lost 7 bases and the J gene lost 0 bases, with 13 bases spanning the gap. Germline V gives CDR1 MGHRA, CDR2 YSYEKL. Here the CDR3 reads CASKRSESSYEQYF. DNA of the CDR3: TGCGCCAGCAAACGCAGTGAGAGCTCCTACGAGCAGTACTTC.

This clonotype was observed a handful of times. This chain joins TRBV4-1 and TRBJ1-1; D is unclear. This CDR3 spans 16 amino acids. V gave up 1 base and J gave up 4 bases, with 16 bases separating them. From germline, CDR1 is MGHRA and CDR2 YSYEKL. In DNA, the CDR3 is TGCGCCAGCAGCCAAGTGATCCTCAGGTTTTCCACTGAAGCTTTCTTT. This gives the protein CASSQVILRFSTEAFF.

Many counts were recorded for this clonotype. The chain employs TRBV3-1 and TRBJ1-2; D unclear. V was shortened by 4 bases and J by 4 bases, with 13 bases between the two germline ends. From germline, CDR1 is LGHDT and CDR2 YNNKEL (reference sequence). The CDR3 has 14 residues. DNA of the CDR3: TGTGCCAGCAGCCTCGCAAGGTGGGGCTATGGCTACACCTTC. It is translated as CASSLARWGYGYTF.

CDR3 sequence: CASRGYSEAKNIQYF. CDR3 DNA sequence: TGTGCCAGCAGAGGCTATTCGGAGGCCAAAAACATTCAGTACTTC. The gene calls are TRBV27 and TRBJ2-4; D is ambiguous. The V and J ends lost 6 bases and 1 base respectively, with 13 bases between them. CDR1 MNHEY and CDR2 SMNVEV come from the germline V gene (reference sequence). CDR3 length: 15 amino acids.

The CDR3: CSAPGQGVYEQYF. CDR3 DNA sequence: TGCAGTGCCCCGGGACAGGGGGTTTACGAGCAGTACTTC. The rearrangement joins TRBV20-1 to TRBJ2-7, with 11 bases lining up with TRBD1. Losses at the gene ends were 6 bases for V and 4 bases for J; bases not matched to a gene: 5. The germline V gene encodes CDR1 DFQATT and CDR2 SNEGSKA (reference sequence). The CDR3 sequence is 13 residues long.

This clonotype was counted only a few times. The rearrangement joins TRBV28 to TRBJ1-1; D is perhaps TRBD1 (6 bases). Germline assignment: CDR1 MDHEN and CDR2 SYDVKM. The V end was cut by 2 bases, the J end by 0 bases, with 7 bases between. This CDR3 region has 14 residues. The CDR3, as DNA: TGTGCCAGCAGTTTAGGGGGCCTGAACACTGAAGCTTTCTTT. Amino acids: CASSLGGLNTEAFF.

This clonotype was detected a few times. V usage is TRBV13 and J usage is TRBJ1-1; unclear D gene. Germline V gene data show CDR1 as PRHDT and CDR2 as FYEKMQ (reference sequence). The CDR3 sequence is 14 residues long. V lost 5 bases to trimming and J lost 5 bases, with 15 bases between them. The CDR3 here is CASSPLPSGTEAFF. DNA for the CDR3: TGTGCCAGCAGCCCGCTGCCTTCCGGGACTGAAGCTTTCTTT.

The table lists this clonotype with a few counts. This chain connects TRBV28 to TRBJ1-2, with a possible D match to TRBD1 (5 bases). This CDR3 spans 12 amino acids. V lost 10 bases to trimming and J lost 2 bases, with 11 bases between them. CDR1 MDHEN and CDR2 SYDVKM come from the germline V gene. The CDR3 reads CATRDGNYGYTF. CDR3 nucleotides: TGTGCCACCCGGGACGGAAACTATGGCTACACCTTC.

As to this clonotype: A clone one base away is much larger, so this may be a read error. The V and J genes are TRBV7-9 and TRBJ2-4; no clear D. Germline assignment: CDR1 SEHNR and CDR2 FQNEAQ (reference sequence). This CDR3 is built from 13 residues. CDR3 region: CTSSFKTKNIQYF. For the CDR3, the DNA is TGTACCAGCAGCTTCAAGACCAAAAACATTCAGTACTTC.

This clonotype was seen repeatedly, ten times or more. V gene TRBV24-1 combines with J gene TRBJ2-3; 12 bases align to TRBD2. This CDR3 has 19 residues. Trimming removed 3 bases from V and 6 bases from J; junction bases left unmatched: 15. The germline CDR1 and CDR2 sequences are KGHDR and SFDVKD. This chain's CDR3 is CATSDNRPGLAGRPDTQYF. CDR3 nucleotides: TGTGCCACCAGTGATAATCGCCCGGGACTAGCGGGCCGCCCCGATACGCAGTATTTT.

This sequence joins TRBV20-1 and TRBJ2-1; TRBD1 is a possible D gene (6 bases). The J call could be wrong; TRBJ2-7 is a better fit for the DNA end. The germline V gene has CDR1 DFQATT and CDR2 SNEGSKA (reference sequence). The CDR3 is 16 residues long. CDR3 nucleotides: TGCAGTGCTAGAACTACACAGGGTCCCTCCTACAATGAGCAGTACTTC. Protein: CSARTTQGPSYNEQYF.

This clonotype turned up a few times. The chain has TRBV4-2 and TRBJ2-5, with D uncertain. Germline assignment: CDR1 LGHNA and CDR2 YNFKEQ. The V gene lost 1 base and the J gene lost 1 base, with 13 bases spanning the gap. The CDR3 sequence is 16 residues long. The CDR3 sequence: CASSQVSVAPQETQYF. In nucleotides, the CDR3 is TGTGCCAGCAGCCAAGTGTCAGTAGCTCCCCAAGAGACCCAGTACTTC.

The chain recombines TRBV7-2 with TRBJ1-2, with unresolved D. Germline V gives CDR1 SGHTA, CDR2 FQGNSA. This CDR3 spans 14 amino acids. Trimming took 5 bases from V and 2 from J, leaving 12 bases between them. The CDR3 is CASSLLLGNYGYTF. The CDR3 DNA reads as TGTGCCAGCAGCCTCTTGCTGGGAAACTATGGCTACACCTTC.

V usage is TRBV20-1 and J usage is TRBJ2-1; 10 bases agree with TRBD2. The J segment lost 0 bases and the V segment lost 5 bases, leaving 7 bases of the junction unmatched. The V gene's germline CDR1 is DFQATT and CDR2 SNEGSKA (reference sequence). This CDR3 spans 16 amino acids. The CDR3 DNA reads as TGCAGTGCTCAGCGACTAGCGGGCCGCTCCTACAATGAGCAGTTCTTC. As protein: CSAQRLAGRSYNEQFF.

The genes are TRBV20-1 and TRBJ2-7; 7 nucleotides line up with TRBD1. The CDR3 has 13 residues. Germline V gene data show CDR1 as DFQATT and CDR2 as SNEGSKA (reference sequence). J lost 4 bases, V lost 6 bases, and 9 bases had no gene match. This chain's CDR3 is CSAPNRGPYEQYF. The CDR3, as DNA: TGCAGTGCCCCCAACAGGGGTCCGTACGAGCAGTACTTC.

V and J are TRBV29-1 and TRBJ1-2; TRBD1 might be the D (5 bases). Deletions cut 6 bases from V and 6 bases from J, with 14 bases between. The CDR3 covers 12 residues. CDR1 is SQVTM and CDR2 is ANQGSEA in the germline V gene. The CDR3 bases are TGCAGCGTGGGTCGGGGGGAGGATGGCTACACCTTC. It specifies CSVGRGEDGYTF.